This entry lists 25 T cell receptor beta chains sequenced from one sample in a study of cytomegalovirus exposure and HLA in healthy donors. This PCR relied on a set of 60 Vbeta primers and 13 Jbeta primers. Sequencing used immunoSEQ multiplex PCR; TCRdb keeps in-frame clones, though not all of them. The sample holds 130,000 or so clones. The material sequenced was PBMCs. Every receptor here comes from a woman between 35 and 50 years old in good health and CMV-seropositive.

The rearrangement uses TRBV2 and TRBJ1-5, with D tentatively TRBD1 (5 bases). The CDR3 length is 17 residues. Germline-derived CDR1 and CDR2 are SNHLY and FYNNEI. With 3 bases removed from V and 7 bases from J, the gap between germline ends came to 22 bases. The CDR3 region is CASSDPPGQAGGQPQHF. CDR3 in DNA: TGTGCCAGCAGTGACCCCCCGGGGCAGGCCGGGGGGCAGCCCCAGCATTTT. The whole variable domain, remainder taken from reference TRBV2 and TRBJ1-5, is EPEVTQTPSHQVTQMGQEVILRCVPISNHLYFYWYRQILGQKVEFLVSFYNNEISEKSEIFDDQFSVERPDGSNFTLKIRSTKLEDSAMYFCASSDPPGQAGGQPQHFGDGTRLSIL.

V and J are TRBV9 and TRBJ2-5; 7 bases align to TRBD1. CDR3 length equals 15 residues. Germline V CDR1 and CDR2: SGDLS, YYNGEE. V was pared by 0 bases and J by 3 bases, with 5 bases of the junction left unmatched. The CDR3 DNA is TGTGCCAGCAGCGTAGCCGGGACAGTTAAAGAGACCCAGTACTTC. It specifies CASSVAGTVKETQYF.

The chain recombines TRBV9 with TRBJ2-3; 8 positions match TRBD2. This CDR3 has 14 residues. J lost 3 bases, V lost 2 bases, and 2 bases had no gene match. Germline V lookup: CDR1 SGDLS, CDR2 YYNGEE. Here the CDR3 reads CASSVSGITDTQYF. The DNA for the CDR3 is TGTGCCAGCAGCGTTAGCGGGATTACAGATACGCAGTATTTT.

The chain joins TRBV9 to TRBJ1-1; TRBD1 matches at 9 bases. Germline loops: CDR1 SGDLS, CDR2 YYNGEE. The CDR3 is 15 amino acids. J gave up 5 bases and V 0 bases, and 5 bases lay outside the gene matches. Written as DNA, the CDR3 is TGTGCCAGCAGCGTAGTCGGGACAGGGCAGACTGAAGCTTTCTTT. Protein sequence: CASSVVGTGQTEAFF.

This chain links TRBV6-1 with TRBJ1-1; possible D gene TRBD1, 5 bases. The CDR3 runs 14 residues. V gave up 2 bases and J gave up 3 bases, with 10 bases separating them. Germline CDR1 reads MNHNS; CDR2 reads SASEGT. CDR3 sequence (DNA): TGTGCCAGCAGTGAACCGGGGGACCACACTGAAGCTTTCTTT. Protein product: CASSEPGDHTEAFF.

The rearrangement uses TRBV28 and TRBJ2-1, with 8 bases that match TRBD2. This CDR3 is built from 16 residues. Germline trimming cut 4 bases from V and 8 bases from J; bases unmatched to any gene: 13. CDR1 is MDHEN, CDR2 SYDVKM, per germline. CDR3 sequence reads: CASSSPGSGTVDEQFF. The CDR3 region has the DNA TGTGCCAGCAGTTCGCCGGGTAGCGGGACTGTCGATGAGCAGTTCTTC.

The chain employs TRBV18 and TRBJ2-7, with D perhaps matching TRBD1 (6 bases). CDR3 length equals 15 residues. Germline V gene sequence: CDR1 KGHSH, CDR2 LQKENI. The V gene lost 3 bases and the J gene lost 0 bases, with 12 bases spanning the gap. The CDR3 bases are TGTGCCAGCTCACCCGGGACACCGCACTCCTACGAGCAGTACTTC. Translated: CASSPGTPHSYEQYF.

V and J are TRBV11-2 and TRBJ2-5; D may be TRBD1 (5 bases). Trimming shortened V by 6 bases and J by 0 bases, and 14 bases separated the two germline ends. The CDR3 has 15 amino acids. From germline, CDR1 is SGHAT and CDR2 FQNNGV. CDR3 region: CASSFPFRDQETQYF. The CDR3 nucleotides are TGTGCCAGCAGTTTTCCTTTCAGGGACCAAGAGACCCAGTACTTC.

The chain employs TRBV5-8 and TRBJ2-3, with D perhaps matching TRBD2 (5 bases). V lost 0 bases, J lost 6 bases, and 14 bases lay in between. Germline CDR1 reads SGHTS; CDR2 reads YDEGEE. The CDR3 is 15 residues long. Here the CDR3 reads CASSLGRVTFDTQYF. Written as DNA, the CDR3 is TGTGCCAGCAGCTTGGGGCGGGTGACCTTCGATACGCAGTATTTT.

V gene TRBV29-1 combines with J gene TRBJ1-2; the D gene is possibly TRBD1 (6 bases). Deletions cut 2 bases from V and 8 bases from J, with 9 bases between. The CDR3 loop spans 11 amino acids. Germline values: CDR1 SQVTM, CDR2 ANQGSEA. The CDR3 is CSVESGDGYTF. In DNA, the CDR3 is TGCAGCGTTGAATCAGGGGACGGCTACACCTTC.

In DNA form, the CDR3 reads TGTGCCTCCGGGACAGGGATTACCGGGGAGCTGTTTTTT. Residues: CASGTGITGELFF. V is TRBV2 and J is TRBJ2-2; 9 nucleotides match TRBD1. This CDR3 spans 13 amino acids. V shed 11 bases and J 5 bases; nucleotides not matched to a gene: 6. In germline, CDR1 is SNHLY, CDR2 FYNNEI.

The chain has TRBV9 and TRBJ1-3; no reliable D call. CDR1 and CDR2 from the germline V gene are SGDLS and YYNGEE. Deletions cut 4 bases from V and 0 bases from J, with 14 bases between. The CDR3 is 16 amino acids. The CDR3 DNA reads TGTGCCAGCAGCCCCCCCGGTCTGGTCTCTGGAAACACCATATATTTT. Amino acid sequence: CASSPPGLVSGNTIYF.

DNA of the CDR3: TGTGCCAGCAGCCCCCCTAGCGTTTTCTCCTACAATGAGCAGTTCTTC. It translates to CASSPPSVFSYNEQFF. The genes are TRBV6-6 and TRBJ2-1; maybe TRBD2 (6 bases). The CDR3 runs to 16 residues. The V end was cut by 6 bases, the J end by 0 bases, with 15 bases between. Germline V gene sequence: CDR1 MNHNY, CDR2 SVGAGI (reference sequence).

The chain joins TRBV7-2 to TRBJ2-6, with D uncertain. This CDR3 region has 18 residues. Germline V gives CDR1 SGHTA, CDR2 FQGNSA. With 3 bases removed from V and 0 bases from J, the gap between germline ends came to 15 bases. The CDR3 DNA sequence: TGTGCCAGCAGCTTCACCTACCGTGTCCGCTCTGGGGCCAACGTCCTGACTTTC. Translating it yields CASSFTYRVRSGANVLTF.

V and J are TRBV28 and TRBJ1-6; TRBD1 is a possible D gene (5 bases). Germline V gene lookup returns CDR1 MDHEN and CDR2 SYDVKM. The length of the CDR3 is 14 residues. Trimming cost V 6 bases and J 6 bases, with 12 bases left between them. CDR3 sequence (DNA): TGTGCCAGCAGCGGAGGGGTGGGTAATTCACCCCTCCACTTT. Translating gives CASSGGVGNSPLHF.

V gene TRBV6-6 combines with J gene TRBJ1-3; D might be TRBD1 (5 bases). Germline V lookup: CDR1 MNHNY, CDR2 SVGAGI (reference sequence). The CDR3 runs to 16 residues. The V end was cut by 4 bases, the J end by 8 bases, with 21 bases between. Here the CDR3 DNA reads TGTGCCAGCAGTTTTGTGGGGCAGGGACTCGTGTACACCATATATTTT. It codes for CASSFVGQGLVYTIYF.

The V and J genes are TRBV27 and TRBJ2-3, with 10 bases aligning to TRBD2. The CDR3 spans 14 residues. Germline CDR1 is MNHEY and CDR2 is SMNVEV (reference sequence). V shed 3 bases, J shed 6 bases, and the junction held 3 bases outside the gene matches. CDR3: CASSFLAGADTQYF. The CDR3 nucleotides read TGTGCCAGCAGTTTCCTAGCGGGAGCCGATACGCAGTATTTT.

CDR3 sequence reads: CASLTGDEAFF. In DNA form, the CDR3 reads TGTGCCAGTTTGACAGGGGACGAAGCTTTCTTT. This chain joins TRBV28 and TRBJ1-1; the match to TRBD1 covers 8 bases. The J segment lost 8 bases and the V segment lost 9 bases, leaving 5 bases of the junction unmatched. Germline CDR1 reads MDHEN; CDR2 reads SYDVKM. The CDR3 length is 11 residues.

This rearrangement joins TRBV28 to TRBJ2-1, with 8 bases identical to TRBD2. Germline CDR1 reads MDHEN; CDR2 reads SYDVKM. The CDR3 sequence is 12 residues long. Germline trimming cut 6 bases from V and 10 bases from J; bases unmatched to any gene: 5. The CDR3 reads CASSRTSSEQFF. CDR3 bases: TGTGCCAGCAGCCGGACTAGCTCCGAGCAGTTCTTC.

The chain employs TRBV28 and TRBJ2-5; D is possibly TRBD1 (6 bases). The CDR3 totals 14 residues. Germline CDR1 is MDHEN and CDR2 is SYDVKM. With 5 bases removed from V and 4 bases from J, the gap between germline ends came to 14 bases. CDR3 DNA sequence: TGTGCCAGCAGTCCTTCAGGGGCTCTAGAGACCCAGTACTTC. This translates into CASSPSGALETQYF.

The chain uses TRBV28 and TRBJ1-5; 11 bases match TRBD1. In germline, CDR1 is MDHEN, CDR2 SYDVKM. V was clipped by 5 bases and J by 11 bases; unmatched bases: 14. The CDR3 is 16 residues long. The CDR3 DNA is TGTGCCAGCAGTGACCCGGGACAGGGGGGCCCGGGAGCCCAGCATTTT. This translates into CASSDPGQGGPGAQHF.

This chain uses TRBV30 with TRBJ2-1; maybe TRBD2 (7 bases). From germline, CDR1 is GTSNPN and CDR2 SVGIG (reference sequence). This CDR3 is built from 13 residues. Trimming took off 3 bases at V and 7 bases at J, with 13 bases between the two ends. The CDR3 region is CAWSVGGQNEQFF. In DNA form, the CDR3 reads TGTGCCTGGAGCGTCGGGGGGCAGAATGAGCAGTTCTTC.

This chain connects TRBV4-1 to TRBJ2-7; D perhaps matches TRBD2 (6 bases). CDR1 and CDR2 (germline): MGHRA, YSYEKL. The germline V and J ends were trimmed by 6 bases and 7 bases, with 16 bases remaining between them. This CDR3 has 13 amino acids. The CDR3 is CASRPSSGSEQYF. The CDR3 DNA is TGCGCCAGCAGGCCCTCCTCCGGGAGTGAGCAGTACTTC.

J is TRBJ1-1 and V is TRBV5-1, with unresolved D. Trimming removed 7 bases at V and 1 base at J, with 14 bases between. Germline values: CDR1 SGHRS, CDR2 YFSETQ. The CDR3 spans 14 residues. CDR3 in amino acids: CASSPTGGNTEAFF. In DNA form, the CDR3 reads TGCGCCAGCTCCCCCACCGGCGGGAACACTGAAGCTTTCTTT.

V usage is TRBV5-6 and J usage is TRBJ1-2, with D perhaps TRBD1 (6 bases). V shed 0 bases and J shed 4 bases, with 10 bases lying between them. Looked up from germline, CDR1 is SGHDT and CDR2 is YYEEEE. The CDR3 runs 14 residues. CDR3 in DNA: TGTGCCAGCAGCTTGGGGACAGTAAGCTATGGCTACACCTTC. It translates to CASSLGTVSYGYTF.